A single sample is the source of the 13 T cell receptor beta chains below, sequenced in a study of tumor-infiltrating lymphocytes in primary liver carcinoma. Starting from 400 to 500 ng of total RNA, TCR beta cDNA was produced with a primer in the constant region. Libraries covering TCR beta were generated through three nested multiplex PCR rounds (using a slightly modified ARM-PCR). The first two PCR rounds, around 10 cycles each, used TRBV1-TRBV30 forward primers and a C-beta reverse primer. TCRdb re-called the multiplex PCR reads through MiXCR, storing one row per CDR3 protein. Among approximately 100,000 distinct CDR3 sequences listed, around two thirds were seen once. Total RNA and DNA came together from roughly 20-30 mg of bulk tissue without cell sorting. Sample: liver tumor tissue from sampling region 2. Subset meaning: tumor region T2, inferior pole. Every receptor here comes from a woman aged 55-69 years with primary liver carcinoma and hepatitis B virus infection.

Note on this clonotype: At one end the junction does not follow the germline gene, possibly because of a read error. V and J are TRBV6-1 and TRBJ1-1, with D perhaps matching TRBD1 (5 bases). Germline CDR1 reads MNHNS; CDR2 reads SASEGT. The CDR3 loop spans 17 amino acids. CDR3 amino acids: CASTQSPGTYVNTEAFF. In nucleotides, the CDR3 is TGTGCCAGCACTCAGAGTCCCGGGACCTACGTGAACACTGAAGCCTTCTTT.

About this clonotype: The junction and the germline gene differ at one end; a read error may be behind it. The chain combines TRBV11-3 with TRBJ2-1; TRBD2 aligns across 9 bases. Germline CDR1 SGHNT, CDR2 YENEEA. CDR3 size: 18 residues. The DNA of the CDR3 is TGTGCCGGCAGCTTAGGTCAAGGCGGGAGGGCCGGCTATTATGAGCAGTTCTTC. Its protein is CAGSLGQGGRAGYYEQFF. The variable domain in full, with the rest retrieved from reference TRBV11-3 and TRBJ2-1, is EAGVVQSPRYKIIEKKQPVAFWCNPISGHNTLYWYLQNLGQGPELLIRYENEEAVDDSQLPKDRFSAERLKGVDSTLKIQPAELGDSAVYLCAGSLGQGGRAGYYEQFFGPGTRLTVL.

The V call is TRBV11-3, the J call TRBJ2-7; D may be TRBD1 or TRBD2 (5 bases each). Trimming took off 5 bases at V and 3 bases at J, with 14 bases between the two ends. Germline CDR1 reads SGHNT; CDR2 reads YENEEA. The CDR3 covers 14 residues. The CDR3 here is CASSPGRGNYEQYF. The CDR3, as DNA: TGTGCCAGCAGCCCGGGACGGGGCAACTACGAGCAGTACTTC.

This clonotype has ten or more counts. The chain carries TRBV28 and TRBJ2-5; 7 bases map to TRBD2. J was trimmed by 4 bases and V by 5 bases; bases with no gene match: 7. Per germline, CDR1 MDHEN and CDR2 SYDVKM. The CDR3 is 14 amino acids. The CDR3 loop reads CASSRRERRETQYF. In DNA, the CDR3 is TGTGCCAGCAGTCGGCGGGAGAGGAGAGAGACCCAGTACTTC.

As concerns this clonotype: Because it lacks the conserved phenylalanine or tryptophan at the end, this CDR3 is likely a read error. V usage is TRBV11-2 and J usage is TRBJ2-1; 8 bases are a match to TRBD2. The germline V gene has CDR1 SGHAT and CDR2 FQNNGV. The CDR3 contains 17 residues. V lost 6 bases and J lost 8; bases outside the gene matches: 18. CDR3 DNA: TGTGCCAGCAGTAGGAGACTAGCGAGAGGGTCGGGGGATGAGCAGTTCCTC. It encodes CASSRRLARGSGDEQFL.

With regard to this clonotype: Compared with germline, one end of the junction differs, possibly owing to a read error. The rearrangement links TRBV4-2 to TRBJ1-3, with unresolved D. CDR1 and CDR2 from the germline V gene are LGHNA and YNFKEQ. The CDR3 has 17 amino acids. The CDR3 reads CASSQDRARRSGNTIYF. CDR3 DNA sequence: TGCGCCAGCAGCCAAGATCGGGCCAGGCGCTCTGGAAACACCATATATTTT.

This clonotype showed up just once. The chain employs TRBV28 and TRBJ2-6; TRBD1 matches at 8 bases. The J segment lost 2 bases and the V segment lost 6 bases, leaving 12 bases of the junction unmatched. CDR1 and CDR2 from the germline V gene are MDHEN and SYDVKM. CDR3 length equals 18 residues. The DNA of the CDR3 is TGTGCCAGCAGCTCACCGGGACAGGAGATTACTGGGGCCAACGTCCTGACTTTC. Its protein product is CASSSPGQEITGANVLTF. Based on the CDR3 plus reference TRBV28 and TRBJ2-6, the full variable domain is DVKVTQSSRYLVKRTGEKVFLECVQDMDHENMFWYRQDPGLGLRLIYFSYDVKMKEKGDIPEGYSVSREKKERFSLILESASTNQTSMYLCASSSPGQEITGANVLTFGAGSRLTVL.

Comments on this clonotype: The junction does not match germline at one end; this may be a read error. The chain employs TRBV30 and TRBJ2-3; D gene ambiguous. In germline, CDR1 is GTSNPN, CDR2 SVGIG (reference sequence). The CDR3 loop spans 14 amino acids. This chain's CDR3 is CAWRPSGSTDTHYF. CDR3 coding DNA: TGTGCCTGGAGGCCTAGTGGTAGCACAGATACGCACTATTTT.

Points on this clonotype: Being one base from a much bigger clone, this may be a read error. The V call is TRBV28, the J call TRBJ2-3; TRBD2 agrees at 7 bases. The CDR3 runs to 17 residues. The germline V gene has CDR1 MDHEN and CDR2 SYDVKM. The V and J ends lost 2 bases and 7 bases, in that order; junction bases with no gene match: 15. CDR3 in amino acids: CASSLPRVGGPRNTQYF. The CDR3 region has the DNA TGTGCCAGCAGTTTACCGAGGGTGGGAGGGCCTAGAAATACGCAGTATTTT.

The chain employs TRBV7-9 and TRBJ2-7, with TRBD2 identical over 14 bases. Trimming removed 1 base from V and 10 bases from J; junction bases left unmatched: 6. This CDR3 is 15 amino acids long. From germline, CDR1 is SEHNR and CDR2 FQNEAQ (reference sequence). CDR3 region: CASSLGGLAGGDQYF. CDR3 nucleotide sequence: TGTGCCAGCAGCTTAGGAGGACTAGCGGGAGGCGATCAGTACTTC.

About this clonotype itself: One end of the junction fails to match germline, which may point to a read error. The chain carries TRBV29-1 and TRBJ2-2; the D gene could be TRBD1 or TRBD2 (5 bases each). This CDR3 spans 13 amino acids. In germline, CDR1 is SQVTM, CDR2 ANQGSEA. The CDR3 nucleotides are TGCAGCGTCACGGGGCACTCGAGAGGGGAGTTGTTTTTT. Protein: CSVTGHSRGELFF.

In this sample, this clonotype turned up many times. The rearrangement uses TRBV6-1 and TRBJ1-5, with TRBD1 as a possible D gene (5 bases). V dropped 3 bases and J dropped 0 bases, with 15 bases sitting between them. This CDR3 spans 17 amino acids. Germline CDR1 MNHNS, CDR2 SASEGT. In nucleotides, the CDR3 is TGTGCCAGCAGTGAGAGGGGCAGCCGGTATAGCAATCAGCCCCAGCATTTT. Its protein product is CASSERGSRYSNQPQHF.

Remarks on this clonotype: Given the absence of the conserved phenylalanine or tryptophan at the CDR3 end, a read error is likely. The chain links TRBV29-1 to TRBJ2-1; 7 positions match TRBD2. Germline V lookup: CDR1 SQVTM, CDR2 ANQGSEA. CDR3 length equals 15 residues. The CDR3 DNA reads as TGCAACGTTGGGGCGTCTAGCGGAACGTACAATGAGCAGTTCTTA. This encodes CNVGASSGTYNEQFL.